Reported below is one T cell receptor beta chain. Its specificity is unknown. The CDR3 covers 15 residues. The V gene end was trimmed by 3 bases and the J gene end by 0 bases; junction bases not matched to a gene: 5. From germline, CDR1 is SEHNR and CDR2 FQNEAQ (reference sequence). These data are taken from a study of beta chain features in type 1 diabetes. Overall study results and limits: Naive, central memory and regulatory TCRB repertoires appeared more similar among patients than healthy donors. Researchers caution that PCR might favor shorter templates, equally among patients and controls.

As every portion of the isolated RNA was reverse transcribed, the sequencing read expressed TCRB transcripts. Clones were sequenced by immunoSEQ multiplex PCR, and TCRdb holds only the in-frame ones, with some missing. The sample shows roughly 380,000 clones, about 19% of them seen only once. The chain recombines TRBV7-9 with TRBJ2-7; 7 bases fit TRBD1. The sequence derives from a woman under 30 in good health. Sequencing was performed on naive CD4+ T cells from blood. Here the CDR3 reads CASSFGTESSYEQYF. DNA of the CDR3: TGTGCCAGCAGCTTCGGGACAGAGAGCTCCTACGAGCAGTACTTC.